This is a list of T cell receptor beta chains from one sample in a study of OX40 agonist ivuxolimab in advanced cancers. The method was immunoSEQ multiplex PCR; TCRdb's version includes in-frame clones alone and lacks a portion of them. The sample consists of fewer than 85,000 clones, almost 85% of them appearing once. This specimen was CD4+ or CD8+ T cells sorted from blood, taken in a trial of the OX40 agonist ivuxolimab. The receptors were sampled from an adult with an advanced solid tumor such as melanoma, head and neck, liver or kidney cancer. CDR3s include the opening cysteine and the closing phenylalanine or tryptophan. The D gene is left open where the match is weak. Clone size is given for some rows only: seen once, a few or many times, or a class if the clone is expanded.

CDR3 DNA: TGTGCCAGCAGCTTAGTCAAATGGAGGGTAGATAACACTGAAGCTTTCTTT
CDR3 protein: CASSLVKWRVDNTEAFF
clone size: -
D gene: -
V gene: TRBV7-8
J gene: TRBJ1-1

CDR3 DNA: TGTGCCAGCAGCTTGGAGGGGGGGCCCCAGCATTTT
CDR3 protein: CASSLEGGPQHF
clone size: -
D gene: -
V gene: TRBV5-6
J gene: TRBJ1-5

CDR3 DNA: TGTGCCAGCTCTAATAGCGGGGGCGCGAACACCGGGGAGCTGTTTTTT
CDR3 protein: CASSNSGGANTGELFF
clone size: -
D gene: TRBD2
V gene: TRBV2
J gene: TRBJ2-2

CDR3 DNA: TGTGCCAGCAGTTACTCCGGACGGGAAAAGCAGTACTTC
CDR3 protein: CASSYSGREKQYF
clone size: -
D gene: -
V gene: TRBV6-5
J gene: TRBJ2-7

CDR3 DNA: TGTGCCAGCAGTGTAGGGGGGCTGGCAATGACGCAGTTCTTC
CDR3 protein: CASSVGGLAMTQFF
clone size: -
D gene: -
V gene: TRBV25-1
J gene: TRBJ2-1

CDR3 DNA: TGTGCCAGTAGTATCATGCGGGGGCCTTCCTACGAGCAGTACTTC
CDR3 protein: CASSIMRGPSYEQYF
clone size: -
D gene: -
V gene: TRBV19
J gene: TRBJ2-7

CDR3 DNA: TGTGCCAGCAGTTCGGGACAGCGTGTGCGGGGCTACACCTTC
CDR3 protein: CASSSGQRVRGYTF
clone size: -
D gene: TRBD1
V gene: TRBV6-5
J gene: TRBJ1-2

CDR3 DNA: TGCAGCGTTGTAACCGCGGGAGTGGGTAATGAGCAGTTCTTC
CDR3 protein: CSVVTAGVGNEQFF
clone size: -
D gene: TRBD2
V gene: TRBV29-1
J gene: TRBJ2-1

CDR3 DNA: TGTGCCAGCAGCCTAAGCTCTGATTTC
CDR3 protein: CASSLSSDF
clone size: -
D gene: -
V gene: TRBV3-1/TRBV3-2
J gene: TRBJ2-7

CDR3 DNA: TGCGCCAGCAGCTTGGAGGGTGGGGGTGCTAATGAGCAGTTCTTC
CDR3 protein: CASSLEGGGANEQFF
clone size: -
D gene: -
V gene: TRBV5-1
J gene: TRBJ2-1

CDR3 DNA: TGTGCCAGCAGTCCCATGGTCTCGTCGGAGACCCAGTACTTC
CDR3 protein: CASSPMVSSETQYF
clone size: -
D gene: -
V gene: TRBV7-2
J gene: TRBJ2-5

CDR3 DNA: TGTGCCAGCGGGCTAGCGGGGGGCCCATCCTACGAGCAGTACTTC
CDR3 protein: CASGLAGGPSYEQYF
clone size: -
D gene: TRBD2
V gene: TRBV7-2
J gene: TRBJ2-7

CDR3 DNA: TGTGCCATCAGTGGCGGGGCGGGGACCGGGGAGCTGTTTTTT
CDR3 protein: CAISGGAGTGELFF
clone size: -
D gene: -
V gene: TRBV10-3
J gene: TRBJ2-2

CDR3 DNA: TGTGCCAGCAGCTTAGTACGCTCTACTGAATCCTACGAGCAGTACTTC
CDR3 protein: CASSLVRSTESYEQYF
clone size: -
D gene: -
V gene: TRBV11-3
J gene: TRBJ2-7

CDR3 DNA: TGCGCCAGCAGTCCCAGGGCCTCCCACGAGCAGTACTTC
CDR3 protein: CASSPRASHEQYF
clone size: -
D gene: -
V gene: TRBV23-1
J gene: TRBJ2-7

CDR3 DNA: TGCGCCAGCAGCTTCACCGGGACAGCGAACACCGGGGAGCTGTTTTTT
CDR3 protein: CASSFTGTANTGELFF
clone size: -
D gene: TRBD1
V gene: TRBV5-1
J gene: TRBJ2-2

CDR3 DNA: TGTGCCAGCAGAACCCGGGCCCTCTCCTACGAGCAGTACTTC
CDR3 protein: CASRTRALSYEQYF
clone size: -
D gene: -
V gene: TRBV6-1
J gene: TRBJ2-7

CDR3 DNA: TGTGCCAGCTCACAGGGAACAGGGAATAGCAATCAGCCCCAGCATTTT
CDR3 protein: CASSQGTGNSNQPQHF
clone size: -
D gene: -
V gene: TRBV18
J gene: TRBJ1-5

CDR3 DNA: TGTGCCAGTAGCTATTTTGGGAACACAGGGATGGCCATTCAGTACTTC
CDR3 protein: CASSYFGNTGMAIQYF
clone size: -
D gene: -
V gene: TRBV19
J gene: TRBJ2-4

CDR3 DNA: TGTGCCAGCATCTTCGGCCCTACCTACGAGCAGTACTTC
CDR3 protein: CASIFGPTYEQYF
clone size: -
D gene: -
V gene: TRBV6-1
J gene: TRBJ2-7

CDR3 DNA: TGTGCCAGCTCACCACCGAAGGGCCTCTATGGCTACACCTTC
CDR3 protein: CASSPPKGLYGYTF
clone size: -
D gene: -
V gene: TRBV18
J gene: TRBJ1-2

CDR3 DNA: TGCGCCAGCAGCTTGGATGGGAGATCCGGGGAGCTGTTTTTT
CDR3 protein: CASSLDGRSGELFF
clone size: few
D gene: -
V gene: TRBV5-1
J gene: TRBJ2-2

CDR3 DNA: TGCGCCAGCAGCCAAGATCGATGGGACATATCCTTTAACTATGGCTACACCTTC
CDR3 protein: CASSQDRWDISFNYGYTF
clone size: -
D gene: -
V gene: TRBV4-1
J gene: TRBJ1-2

CDR3 DNA: TGTGCCAGCAGCTTAGGCGGGACAGGGTTTGGTCAGCCCCAGCATTTT
CDR3 protein: CASSLGGTGFGQPQHF
clone size: -
D gene: TRBD1
V gene: TRBV7-2
J gene: TRBJ1-5

CDR3 DNA: TGTGCCAGCAGCCTCACCAGGGACCAGGGGGTTAGCTATGGCTACACCTTC
CDR3 protein: CASSLTRDQGVSYGYTF
clone size: -
D gene: TRBD1
V gene: TRBV7-2
J gene: TRBJ1-2

CDR3 DNA: TGTGCCAGCAGCTTCCTCGGGCTCCAGTTTGATACGCAGTATTTT
CDR3 protein: CASSFLGLQFDTQYF
clone size: -
D gene: -
V gene: TRBV7-2
J gene: TRBJ2-3

CDR3 DNA: TGTGCCTGGAGTGTGGGGGCGGGAAATCGATACGAGCAGTACTTC
CDR3 protein: CAWSVGAGNRYEQYF
clone size: -
D gene: -
V gene: TRBV30
J gene: TRBJ2-7

CDR3 DNA: TGTGCCATCAGTGAGTCCATAGTACCAGATACGCAGTATTTT
CDR3 protein: CAISESIVPDTQYF
clone size: -
D gene: -
V gene: TRBV10-3
J gene: TRBJ2-3

CDR3 DNA: TGTGCCAGCAGTCCGACGGTCCTAGCTCTGAACACTGAAGCTTTCTTT
CDR3 protein: CASSPTVLALNTEAFF
clone size: -
D gene: -
V gene: TRBV28
J gene: TRBJ1-1

CDR3 DNA: TGTGCCAGTAGTGCGGCAGGGGATTATCAGCCCCAGCATTTT
CDR3 protein: CASSAAGDYQPQHF
clone size: few
D gene: -
V gene: TRBV19
J gene: TRBJ1-5

CDR3 DNA: TGTGCCAGCAGACTCGGGGACGGGGAGCTGTTTTTT
CDR3 protein: CASRLGDGELFF
clone size: -
D gene: -
V gene: TRBV6-6
J gene: TRBJ2-2

CDR3 DNA: TGTGCCAGCAGTTTATTGTATAATTCGGGAGGGTCTAACTATGGCTACACCTTC
CDR3 protein: CASSLLYNSGGSNYGYTF
clone size: once
D gene: -
V gene: TRBV28
J gene: TRBJ1-2

CDR3 DNA: TGCAGCGTCCGGCCAAATGGGGGTGAAAAACTGTTTTTT
CDR3 protein: CSVRPNGGEKLFF
clone size: -
D gene: -
V gene: TRBV29-1
J gene: TRBJ1-4

CDR3 DNA: TGTGCCACCAGCAGGGGACTAGCGGGAGGGACAGATACGCAGTATTTT
CDR3 protein: CATSRGLAGGTDTQYF
clone size: -
D gene: TRBD2
V gene: TRBV15
J gene: TRBJ2-3

CDR3 DNA: TGCAGCGTTACCGGCAGGGGGGGTTCTGGAGCTTTCTTT
CDR3 protein: CSVTGRGGSGAFF
clone size: -
D gene: TRBD1
V gene: TRBV29-1
J gene: TRBJ1-1

CDR3 DNA: TGTGCCAGCAGTTTATCCTACGGGACTGGCTATGGCTACACCTTC
CDR3 protein: CASSLSYGTGYGYTF
clone size: -
D gene: -
V gene: TRBV27
J gene: TRBJ1-2

CDR3 DNA: TGTGCCAGCAGTGAATTTTCAAACTCTGGGGCCAACGTCCTGACTTTC
CDR3 protein: CASSEFSNSGANVLTF
clone size: once
D gene: -
V gene: TRBV6-1
J gene: TRBJ2-6

CDR3 DNA: TGTGCCAGCAGTGCTCAGGGATCCTACACAGATACGCAGTATTTT
CDR3 protein: CASSAQGSYTDTQYF
clone size: -
D gene: -
V gene: TRBV2
J gene: TRBJ2-3

CDR3 DNA: TGTGCCAGCAGCACAGGGACAAAGGGATACTACGAGCAGTACTTC
CDR3 protein: CASSTGTKGYYEQYF
clone size: -
D gene: -
V gene: TRBV28
J gene: TRBJ2-7

CDR3 DNA: TGCGCCAGCAGCCAAGACGTCAGGGTTTATGGCTACACCTTC
CDR3 protein: CASSQDVRVYGYTF
clone size: -
D gene: -
V gene: TRBV4-1
J gene: TRBJ1-2

CDR3 DNA: TGTGCCAGCAGCCAGAGGGGGACAGGGAGGGCCTATAATTCACCCCTCCACTTT
CDR3 protein: CASSQRGTGRAYNSPLHF
clone size: -
D gene: TRBD1
V gene: TRBV14
J gene: TRBJ1-6

CDR3 DNA: TGTGCCAGCAGCCAAGAGCGACAGGGTTTCCCCCTCCACTTT
CDR3 protein: CASSQERQGFPLHF
clone size: -
D gene: TRBD1
V gene: TRBV4-2
J gene: TRBJ1-6

CDR3 DNA: TGCGCCAGCAGATTAGCGGGGGAGCCCGGGCAGTATTTT
CDR3 protein: CASRLAGEPGQYF
clone size: -
D gene: TRBD2
V gene: TRBV10-2
J gene: TRBJ2-3

CDR3 DNA: TGTGCCAGCAGTCTTTTAGACAGGGGGAAGGTTGGCTACACCTTC
CDR3 protein: CASSLLDRGKVGYTF
clone size: -
D gene: TRBD1
V gene: TRBV28
J gene: TRBJ1-2

CDR3 DNA: TGTGCCAGCAGCAGCCCTTGGACAGGGAAGTTTATCGCCTACGAGCAGTACTTC
CDR3 protein: CASSSPWTGKFIAYEQYF
clone size: few
D gene: -
V gene: TRBV21-1
J gene: TRBJ2-7

CDR3 DNA: TGCGCCAGCAGCTTGGGTGATCCACCCCTCCACTTT
CDR3 protein: CASSLGDPPLHF
clone size: few
D gene: -
V gene: TRBV5-1
J gene: TRBJ1-6

CDR3 DNA: TGTGCTAGTGGCCGCACAGGGGGCTCCTACAATGAGCAGTTCTTC
CDR3 protein: CASGRTGGSYNEQFF
clone size: -
D gene: TRBD1
V gene: TRBV12-5
J gene: TRBJ2-1

CDR3 DNA: TGTGCCAGCAGTAGGGACAGAGGCGCATACGAGCAGTACTTC
CDR3 protein: CASSRDRGAYEQYF
clone size: -
D gene: TRBD1
V gene: TRBV6-1
J gene: TRBJ2-7

CDR3 DNA: TGCGCCAGCAGCCAAGAATTCGGCGGAGGCACAGATACGCAGTATTTT
CDR3 protein: CASSQEFGGGTDTQYF
clone size: few
D gene: -
V gene: TRBV4-3
J gene: TRBJ2-3

CDR3 DNA: TGCGCCAGCAGCCAATATAGGGGGGCAACCTACGAGCAGTACTTC
CDR3 protein: CASSQYRGATYEQYF
clone size: -
D gene: -
V gene: TRBV4-1
J gene: TRBJ2-7

CDR3 DNA: TGTGCCAGCAGTTTAATGGGAAACTATGGCTACACCTTC
CDR3 protein: CASSLMGNYGYTF
clone size: -
D gene: -
V gene: TRBV27
J gene: TRBJ1-2

CDR3 DNA: TGCGCCAGCAGCTACGGGACACCGAACACTGAAGCTTTCTTT
CDR3 protein: CASSYGTPNTEAFF
clone size: -
D gene: -
V gene: TRBV4-1
J gene: TRBJ1-1

CDR3 DNA: TGTGCCAGCAGCTCAAACGTGGGAGCCCCCCTCCACTTT
CDR3 protein: CASSSNVGAPLHF
clone size: -
D gene: -
V gene: TRBV11-1
J gene: TRBJ1-6

CDR3 DNA: TGTGCCAGCAGCGAGGGACCACTTACTAACTATGGCTACACCTTC
CDR3 protein: CASSEGPLTNYGYTF
clone size: -
D gene: -
V gene: TRBV11-1
J gene: TRBJ1-2

CDR3 DNA: TGTGCCAGCAGCTTAGTCGGGGGAAGCTACAATGAGCAGTTCTTC
CDR3 protein: CASSLVGGSYNEQFF
clone size: -
D gene: -
V gene: TRBV7-2
J gene: TRBJ2-1

CDR3 DNA: TGTGCCAGCACCTGGACTAGTAACACCGGGGAGCTGTTTTTT
CDR3 protein: CASTWTSNTGELFF
clone size: -
D gene: TRBD2
V gene: TRBV28
J gene: TRBJ2-2

CDR3 DNA: TGTGCCAGCAGCCCCTTCGGCACTGAAGCTTTCTTT
CDR3 protein: CASSPFGTEAFF
clone size: -
D gene: -
V gene: TRBV7-2
J gene: TRBJ1-1

CDR3 DNA: TGTGCCAGCAACCTACCGGGGTCCTCCTACGAGCAGTACTTC
CDR3 protein: CASNLPGSSYEQYF
clone size: few
D gene: -
V gene: TRBV28
J gene: TRBJ2-7

CDR3 DNA: TGTGCCAGCAGCGGCCGACTACCCGGGGAGACCCAGTACTTC
CDR3 protein: CASSGRLPGETQYF
clone size: once
D gene: -
V gene: TRBV5-6
J gene: TRBJ2-5

CDR3 DNA: TGTGCCAGCAGTATCCTGGACAGGGGCATCTACGAGCAGTACTTC
CDR3 protein: CASSILDRGIYEQYF
clone size: once
D gene: TRBD1
V gene: TRBV6-1
J gene: TRBJ2-7